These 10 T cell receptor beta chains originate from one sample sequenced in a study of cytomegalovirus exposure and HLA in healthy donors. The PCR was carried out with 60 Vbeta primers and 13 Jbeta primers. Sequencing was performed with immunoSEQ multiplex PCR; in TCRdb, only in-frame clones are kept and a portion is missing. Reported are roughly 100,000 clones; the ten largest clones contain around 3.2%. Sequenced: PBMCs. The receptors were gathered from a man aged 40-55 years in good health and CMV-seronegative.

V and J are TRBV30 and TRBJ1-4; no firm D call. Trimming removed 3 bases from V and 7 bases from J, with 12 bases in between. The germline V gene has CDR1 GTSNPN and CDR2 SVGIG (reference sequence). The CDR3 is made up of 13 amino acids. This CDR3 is CAWRGPPIEKLFF. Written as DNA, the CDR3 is TGTGCCTGGAGGGGCCCTCCCATTGAAAAACTGTTTTTT. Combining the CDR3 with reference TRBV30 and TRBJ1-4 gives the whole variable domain SQTIHQWPATLVQPVGSPLSLECTVEGTSNPNLYWYRQAAGRGLQLLFYSVGIGQISSEVPQNLSASRPQDRQFILSSKKLLLSDSGFYLCAWRGPPIEKLFFGSGTQLSVL.

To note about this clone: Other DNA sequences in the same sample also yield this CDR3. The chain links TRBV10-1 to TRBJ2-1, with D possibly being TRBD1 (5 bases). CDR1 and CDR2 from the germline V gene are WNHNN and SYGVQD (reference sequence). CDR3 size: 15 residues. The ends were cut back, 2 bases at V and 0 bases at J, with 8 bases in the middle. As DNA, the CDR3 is TGCGCCAGCAGTGAGAGGGGTAGCTCCTACAATGAGCAGTTCTTC. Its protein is CASSERGSSYNEQFF.

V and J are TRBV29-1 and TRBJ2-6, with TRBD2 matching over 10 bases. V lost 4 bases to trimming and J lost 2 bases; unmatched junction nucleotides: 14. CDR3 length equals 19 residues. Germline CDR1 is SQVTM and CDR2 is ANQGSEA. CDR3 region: CSVGGWSSGSLTGANVLTF. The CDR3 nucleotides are TGCAGCGTTGGGGGTTGGTCTAGCGGGAGTTTGACTGGGGCCAACGTCCTGACTTTC.

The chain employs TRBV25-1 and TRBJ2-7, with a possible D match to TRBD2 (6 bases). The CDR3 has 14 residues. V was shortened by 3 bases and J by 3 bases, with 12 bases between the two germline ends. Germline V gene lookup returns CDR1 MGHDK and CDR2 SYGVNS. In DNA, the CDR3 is TGTGCCAGCAGTGAGTGGGGGGTAAACTACGAGCAGTACTTC. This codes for CASSEWGVNYEQYF.

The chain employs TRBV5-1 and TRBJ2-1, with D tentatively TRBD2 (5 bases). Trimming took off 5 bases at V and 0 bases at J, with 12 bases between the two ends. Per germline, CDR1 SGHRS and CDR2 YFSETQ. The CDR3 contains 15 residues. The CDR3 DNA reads TGCGCCAGCAGTGAGGGCTCGAGCTCCTACAATGAGCAGTTCTTC. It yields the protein CASSEGSSSYNEQFF.

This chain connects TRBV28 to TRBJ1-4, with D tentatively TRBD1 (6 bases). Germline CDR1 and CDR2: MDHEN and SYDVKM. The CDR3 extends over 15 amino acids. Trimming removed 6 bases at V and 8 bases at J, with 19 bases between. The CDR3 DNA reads TGTGCCAGCAGGGTGGGTCAGGGGAACTCCGAAAAACTGTTTTTT. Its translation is CASRVGQGNSEKLFF. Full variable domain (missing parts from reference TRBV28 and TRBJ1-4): DVKVTQSSRYLVKRTGEKVFLECVQDMDHENMFWYRQDPGLGLRLIYFSYDVKMKEKGDIPEGYSVSREKKERFSLILESASTNQTSMYLCASRVGQGNSEKLFFGSGTQLSVL.

CDR3 loop: CASSLWARGETQYF. For the CDR3, the DNA is TGTGCCAGCAGCTTATGGGCCAGGGGAGAGACCCAGTACTTC. The rearrangement links TRBV7-8 to TRBJ2-5, with D possibly TRBD1 on 6 matching bases. Trimming removed 2 bases at V and 4 bases at J, with 11 bases between. This CDR3 has 14 amino acids. The V gene's germline CDR1 is SGHVS and CDR2 FQNEAQ.

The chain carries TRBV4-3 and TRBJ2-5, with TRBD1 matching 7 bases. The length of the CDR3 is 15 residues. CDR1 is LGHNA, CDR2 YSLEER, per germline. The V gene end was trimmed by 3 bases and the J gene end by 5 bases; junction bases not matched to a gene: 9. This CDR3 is CASSHGTGDRETQYF. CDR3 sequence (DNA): TGCGCCAGCAGCCATGGAACAGGGGATAGGGAGACCCAGTACTTC.

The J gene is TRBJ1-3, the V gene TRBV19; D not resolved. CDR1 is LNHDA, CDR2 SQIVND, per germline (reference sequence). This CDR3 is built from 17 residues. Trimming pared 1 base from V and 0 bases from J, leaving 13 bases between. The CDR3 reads CASSIAPRLLSGNTIYF. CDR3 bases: TGTGCCAGTAGTATAGCTCCCAGACTCCTCTCTGGAAACACCATATATTTT. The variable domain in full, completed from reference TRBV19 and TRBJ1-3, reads DGGITQSPKYLFRKEGQNVTLSCEQNLNHDAMYWYRQDPGQGLRLIYYSQIVNDFQKGDIAEGYSVSREKKESFPLTVTSAQKNPTAFYLCASSIAPRLLSGNTIYFGEGSWLTVV.

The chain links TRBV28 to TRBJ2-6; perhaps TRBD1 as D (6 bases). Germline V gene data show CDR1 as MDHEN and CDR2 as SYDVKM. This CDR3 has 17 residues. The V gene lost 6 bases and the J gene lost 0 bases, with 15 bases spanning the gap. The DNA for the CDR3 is TGTGCCAGCAGCCGTGGACAGTTTTTCTCTGGGGCCAACGTCCTGACTTTC. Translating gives CASSRGQFFSGANVLTF.